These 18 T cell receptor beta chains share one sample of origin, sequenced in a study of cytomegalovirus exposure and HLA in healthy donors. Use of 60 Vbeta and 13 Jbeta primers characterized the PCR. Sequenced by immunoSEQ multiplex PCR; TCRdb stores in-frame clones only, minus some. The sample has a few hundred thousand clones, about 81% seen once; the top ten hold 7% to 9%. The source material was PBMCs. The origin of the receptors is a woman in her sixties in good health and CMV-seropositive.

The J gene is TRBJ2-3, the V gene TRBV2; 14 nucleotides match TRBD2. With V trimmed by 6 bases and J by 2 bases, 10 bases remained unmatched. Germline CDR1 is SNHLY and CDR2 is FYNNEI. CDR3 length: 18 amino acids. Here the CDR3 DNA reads TGTGCCAGCAGGGCGACTAGCGGGAGGGCCTCACTCACAGATACGCAGTATTTT. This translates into CASRATSGRASLTDTQYF.

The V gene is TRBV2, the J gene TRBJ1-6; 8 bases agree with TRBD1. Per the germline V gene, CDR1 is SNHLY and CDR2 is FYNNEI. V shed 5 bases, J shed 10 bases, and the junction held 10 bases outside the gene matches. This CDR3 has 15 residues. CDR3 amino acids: CASSSGQGDWSPLHF. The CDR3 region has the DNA TGTGCCAGCAGTTCCGGACAGGGAGATTGGTCACCCCTCCACTTT.

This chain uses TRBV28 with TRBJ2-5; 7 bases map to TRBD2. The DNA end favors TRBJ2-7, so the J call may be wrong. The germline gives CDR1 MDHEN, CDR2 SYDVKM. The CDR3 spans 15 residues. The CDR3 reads CASSLGGRVNYEQYF. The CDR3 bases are TGTGCCAGCAGTTTAGGCGGGAGAGTTAATTACGAGCAGTACTTC.

The CDR3 reads CASSIPRGGRGYGYTF. The CDR3 DNA is TGTGCCAGTAGTATCCCCAGAGGGGGAAGAGGCTATGGCTACACCTTC. V usage is TRBV19 and J usage is TRBJ1-2; the D gene is possibly TRBD1 (6 bases). Germline V gives CDR1 LNHDA, CDR2 SQIVND (reference sequence). V was pared by 3 bases and J by 4 bases, with 18 bases between. The CDR3 contains 16 residues.

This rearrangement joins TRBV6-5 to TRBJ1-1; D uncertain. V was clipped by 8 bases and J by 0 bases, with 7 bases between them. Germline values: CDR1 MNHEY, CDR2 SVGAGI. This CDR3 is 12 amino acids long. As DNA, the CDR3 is TGTGCCAGCCGGCGGATGAACACTGAAGCTTTCTTT. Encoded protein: CASRRMNTEAFF.

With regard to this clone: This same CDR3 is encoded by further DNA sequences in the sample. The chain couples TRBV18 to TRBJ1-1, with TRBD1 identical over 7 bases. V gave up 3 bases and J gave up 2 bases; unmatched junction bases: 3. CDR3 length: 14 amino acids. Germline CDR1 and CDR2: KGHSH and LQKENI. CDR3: CASSPGQSNTEAFF. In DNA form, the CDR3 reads TGTGCCAGCTCACCGGGACAGTCTAACACTGAAGCTTTCTTT. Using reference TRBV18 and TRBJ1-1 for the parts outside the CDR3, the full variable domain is NAGVMQNPRHLVRRRGQEARLRCSPMKGHSHVYWYRQLPEEGLKFMVYLQKENIIDESGMPKERFSAEFPKEGPSILRIQQVVRGDSAAYFCASSPGQSNTEAFFGQGTRLTVV.

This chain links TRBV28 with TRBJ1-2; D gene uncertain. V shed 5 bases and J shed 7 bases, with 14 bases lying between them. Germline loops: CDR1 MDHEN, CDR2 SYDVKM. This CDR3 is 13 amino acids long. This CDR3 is CASSPLRASGYTF. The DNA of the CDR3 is TGTGCCAGCAGTCCCCTTCGAGCGAGTGGCTACACCTTC.

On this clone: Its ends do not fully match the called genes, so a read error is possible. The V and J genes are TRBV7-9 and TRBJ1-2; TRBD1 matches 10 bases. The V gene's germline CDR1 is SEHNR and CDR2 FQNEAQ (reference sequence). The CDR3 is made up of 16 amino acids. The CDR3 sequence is CSSSSSSYDRGQGYTF. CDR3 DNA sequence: TGTTCCAGCAGCTCATCCTCCTATGACAGGGGGCAGGGCTACACCTTC.

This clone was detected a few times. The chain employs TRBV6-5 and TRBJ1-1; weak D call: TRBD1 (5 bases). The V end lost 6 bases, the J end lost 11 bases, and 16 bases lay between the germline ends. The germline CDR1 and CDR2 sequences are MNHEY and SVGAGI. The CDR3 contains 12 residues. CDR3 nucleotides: TGTGCCAGCAGCCCCAGCCTGGGACTTGCTTTCTTT. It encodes CASSPSLGLAFF.

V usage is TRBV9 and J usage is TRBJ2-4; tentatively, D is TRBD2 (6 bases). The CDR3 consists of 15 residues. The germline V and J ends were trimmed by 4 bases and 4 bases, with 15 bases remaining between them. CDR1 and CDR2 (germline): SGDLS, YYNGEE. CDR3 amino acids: CASSPITGRKNIQYF. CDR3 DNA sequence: TGTGCCAGCAGCCCGATCACGGGGAGGAAAAACATTCAGTACTTC.

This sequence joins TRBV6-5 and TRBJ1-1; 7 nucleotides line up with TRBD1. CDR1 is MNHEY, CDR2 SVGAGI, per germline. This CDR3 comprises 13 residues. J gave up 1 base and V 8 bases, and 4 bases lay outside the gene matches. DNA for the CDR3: TGTGCCAGCCTGGACAGGCGGAACACTGAAGCTTTCTTT. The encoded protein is CASLDRRNTEAFF.

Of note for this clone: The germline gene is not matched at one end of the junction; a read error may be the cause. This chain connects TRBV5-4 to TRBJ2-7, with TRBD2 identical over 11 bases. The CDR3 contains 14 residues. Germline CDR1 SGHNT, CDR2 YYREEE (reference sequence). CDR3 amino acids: CASRPGLAVYEQHF. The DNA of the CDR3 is TGTGCCAGCAGACCGGGACTAGCGGTCTACGAGCAGCACTTC.

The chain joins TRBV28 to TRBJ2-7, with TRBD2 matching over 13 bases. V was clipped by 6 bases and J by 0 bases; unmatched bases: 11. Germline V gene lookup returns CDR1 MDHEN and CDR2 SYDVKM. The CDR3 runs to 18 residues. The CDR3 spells CASRSRLAGGPYSYEQYF. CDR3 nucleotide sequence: TGTGCCAGCAGATCTCGACTAGCGGGAGGACCCTACTCCTACGAGCAGTACTTC.

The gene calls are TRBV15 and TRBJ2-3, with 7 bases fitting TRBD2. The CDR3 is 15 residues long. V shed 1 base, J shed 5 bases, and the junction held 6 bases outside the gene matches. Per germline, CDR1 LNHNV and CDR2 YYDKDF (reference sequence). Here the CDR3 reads CATSRGGLGQDTQYF. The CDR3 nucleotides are TGTGCCACCAGCAGAGGAGGACTAGGGCAAGATACGCAGTATTTT.

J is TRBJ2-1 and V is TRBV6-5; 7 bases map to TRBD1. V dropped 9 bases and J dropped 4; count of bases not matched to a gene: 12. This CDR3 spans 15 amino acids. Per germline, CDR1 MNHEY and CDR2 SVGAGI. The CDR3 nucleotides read TGTGCCAGTTCCCCTACCGGGACAGAGTACAATGAGCAGTTCTTC. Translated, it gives CASSPTGTEYNEQFF.

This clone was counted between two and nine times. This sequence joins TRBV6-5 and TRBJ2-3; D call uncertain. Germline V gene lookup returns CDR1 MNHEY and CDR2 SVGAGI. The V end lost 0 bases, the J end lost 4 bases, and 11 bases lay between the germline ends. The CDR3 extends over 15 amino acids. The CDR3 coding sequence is TGTGCCAGCAGTTACTCGTATTTGAGTCCAGATACGCAGTATTTT. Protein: CASSYSYLSPDTQYF.

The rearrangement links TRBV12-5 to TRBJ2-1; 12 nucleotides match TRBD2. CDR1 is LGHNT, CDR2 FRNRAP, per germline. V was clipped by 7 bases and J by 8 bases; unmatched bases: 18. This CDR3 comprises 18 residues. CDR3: CASAPATALAGGIHEQFF. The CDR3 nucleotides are TGTGCTAGTGCCCCCGCGACGGCCCTAGCGGGAGGGATCCATGAGCAGTTCTTC.

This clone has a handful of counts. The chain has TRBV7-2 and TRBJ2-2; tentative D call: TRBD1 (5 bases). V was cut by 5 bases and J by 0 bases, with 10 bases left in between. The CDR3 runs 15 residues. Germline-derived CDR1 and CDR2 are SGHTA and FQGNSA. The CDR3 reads CASSPDIANTGELFF. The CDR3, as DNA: TGTGCCAGCAGCCCGGACATAGCGAACACCGGGGAGCTGTTTTTT. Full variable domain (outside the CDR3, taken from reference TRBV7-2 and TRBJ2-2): GAGVSQSPSNKVTEKGKDVELRCDPISGHTALYWYRQSLGQGLEFLIYFQGNSAPDKSGLPSDRFSAERTGGSVSTLTIQRTQQEDSAVYLCASSPDIANTGELFFGEGSRLTVL.